The entry below gives a single TCR beta chain sequence along with its context. The antigen is not known. The CDR3 sequence is 17 residues long. In germline, CDR1 is DFQATT, CDR2 SNEGSKA (reference sequence). The V segment lost 4 bases and the J segment 0 bases; nucleotides outside the gene matches: 10. This sample is drawn from a study of T cells in Graves' hyperthyroidism and ophthalmopathy. Study-level background: Peripheral blood was taken when the disease was first diagnosed, before any treatment began. Study-wide points: Ophthalmopathy was model-predicted a median around 6.7 months pre-onset.

Disease duration under 2 months; hyperthyroidism patients were aged 18 to 65. Thyroid ultrasound and orbital computed tomography, with clinical symptoms and serum thyroxine and TRAb, informed diagnoses. It was RNA transcripts that yielded the amplified TCR beta CDR3 regions. Primed by the HTBI set, a first-round RT-PCR was run on the TCR CDR3. Each CDR3 protein is one row after TCRdb ran MiXCR on the multiplex PCR reads. This sample has about 690,000 distinct CDR3 sequences, with roughly a sixth found just once. Sequencing was performed on blood. This TCR was recovered from a man over 45 with Graves' hyperthyroidism. This chain connects TRBV20-1 to TRBJ1-5; 9 nucleotides line up with TRBD1. The CDR3 is CSAITTGTGYSNQPQHF. The CDR3 nucleotides are TGCAGTGCTATCACTACCGGGACAGGGTATAGCAATCAGCCCCAGCATTTT.